The rows below give T cell receptor beta chains drawn from one sample of a study of T-cell reconstitution after alpha-beta-depleted transplantation in children. TCRdb reanalysed the PCR reads using MiXCR and keeps one entry per CDR3 protein. The sample holds about 440,000 distinct CDR3 sequences, roughly two fifths seen once. Sequenced material: PBMCs, taken before TCRalphabeta/CD19-depleted stem cell transplant. The receptor set was obtained from a girl aged 2-10 years with aplastic anemia, due to receive a stem cell transplant. Both conserved end residues are part of each CDR3. D genes are given only for firm matches. Size is omitted from some rows. Given values are once, few, many or a class for expanded clones.

17,TRBV20-1,.,TRBD1,TRBJ1-2,TGCAGTGCTAAACCCGGGACAGGGGGCGTGAGTGGCTATGGCTACACCTTC,CSAKPGTGGVSGYGYTF
14,TRBV20-1,.,.,TRBJ1-1,TGCAGTGCTAGGGCGGGGGCAGGAAACACTGAAGCTTTCTTT,CSARAGAGNTEAFF
17,TRBV27,.,TRBD2,TRBJ2-7,TGTGCCAGCAGTTTTATTCCCCGGGCTAGCGGGACCCACGAGCAGTACTTC,CASSFIPRASGTHEQYF
12,TRBV27,many,TRBD2,TRBJ2-7,TGTGCCAGCAAGCGGGAGGCCTACGAGCAGTACTTC,CASKREAYEQYF
16,TRBV7-2,few,TRBD1,TRBJ2-1,TGTGCCAGCGCAACGACCCTGGGACAGGGGGGGTATGAGCAGTTCTTC,CASATTLGQGGYEQFF
17,TRBV15,.,.,TRBJ2-3,TGTGCCACCAGCAGAGATGATCCCCGTATGGTGTTGGATACGCAGTATTTT,CATSRDDPRMVLDTQYF
14,TRBV12-3/TRBV12-4,many,.,TRBJ2-7,TGTGCCAGCAGCAGAGACAGGAACTCCTACGAGCAGTACTTC,CASSRDRNSYEQYF
15,TRBV2,many,TRBD2,TRBJ2-3,TGTGCCAGCAGTCTACCAGCGGGAAGGACAGATACGCAGTATTTT,CASSLPAGRTDTQYF
16,TRBV7-6,.,TRBD1,TRBJ1-4,TGTGCCAGCAGCTTAGCGGGTCAGGGGGCGGGTGAAAAACTGTTTTTT,CASSLAGQGAGEKLFF
15,TRBV20-1,.,TRBD2,TRBJ2-7,TGCAGTGCTAGAGATGTCGCGGGAGAGGGCTACGAGCAGTACTTC,CSARDVAGEGYEQYF
13,TRBV10-3,.,.,TRBJ2-7,TGTGCCATCAGTGAGTCGGGGACCTACGAGCAGTACTTC,CAISESGTYEQYF
15,TRBV12-3/TRBV12-4,.,TRBD2,TRBJ2-5,TGTGCCAGCAGTTTGGGGCACCTAGCGGGAGAGACCCAGTACTTC,CASSLGHLAGETQYF
12,TRBV12-3/TRBV12-4,.,.,TRBJ1-5,TGTGCCAGCAGTTTAATCCGCCAGCCCCAGCATTTT,CASSLIRQPQHF
13,TRBV7-6,.,.,TRBJ2-7,TGTGCCAGCAGCTTAGCGACCACCGGCGAGCAGTACTTC,CASSLATTGEQYF
15,TRBV24-1,.,.,TRBJ1-4,TGTGCCACCAGTGATGCGACAGGCTTGGGGGATAAACTGTTTTTT,CATSDATGLGDKLFF
13,TRBV4-2,.,.,TRBJ2-7,TGTGCCAGCAGCCCTCAGGTCCTCTACGAGCAGTACTTC,CASSPQVLYEQYF